This T cell receptor beta chain was sequenced during a study of cytomegalovirus exposure and HLA in healthy donors. Study summary: As released early, the data held 70 million to 95 million unique TCRs from HLA-typed donors.

Primers: 60 Vbeta forward and 13 Jbeta reverse. The method was immunoSEQ multiplex PCR; TCRdb's version includes in-frame clones alone and lacks a portion of them. The sample records 150,000 to 200,000 clones, about 80% being singletons. Trimming left V 5 bases short and J 4 bases short, with 8 bases between. Germline values: CDR1 MNHNS, CDR2 SASEGT. The CDR3 has 12 amino acids. Study-wide points: Listed as cytomegalovirus-associated were about 160 TCR beta chains. Three chains tied to CMV proved CMV antigen-specific in vitro. Later analysis suggested most CMV-associated TCR beta chains were HLA-restricted.

Points on this clone: What it binds is unknown.

Sequencing input: PBMCs. This sequence was found in a man aged 18 to 30 in good health and CMV-seropositive. This chain joins TRBV6-1 and TRBJ2-5, with D unclear. CDR3 sequence reads: CASSFSGETQYF. In nucleotides, the CDR3 is TGTGCCAGCAGTTTCTCAGGAGAGACCCAGTACTTC.